This paragraph covers one T cell receptor (beta chain) sequence. Its antigen is currently not known. There are no base qualities to consult, and no much larger clone falls within one base. The library was prepared using PCR. TCRdb records Illumina HiSeq 2500 as the sequencer. TCR libraries were prepared with molecular barcoding, using unique molecular identifiers to normalize TCRbeta repertoire quantification. The public reads were quality trimmed at Q25 with fastp and then assembled into clones with MiXCR by TCRdb, keeping productive beta chains. Here each entry gathers all rows of one CDR3 protein and keeps the most common genes and DNA. In all, the sample holds about 610,000 distinct CDR3 sequences, and about 10% of those were seen once. The ten largest clones add up to roughly 4% of the sample. V and J are trimmed by 8 bases and 7 bases, and the gene matches miss 13 bases of the junction. The CDR3 goes from the cysteine to the phenylalanine over 14 residues. The CDR3 DNA has 42 bases and is translated from base 1. CDR1 LGHNA and CDR2 YSLEER were looked up in the germline V gene.

This sample is drawn from a study of T-cell reconstitution after alpha-beta-depleted transplantation in children (dated by TCRdb to the mid-2010s). As for the study more broadly: Using TCR repertoire profiling, the study followed T-cell immune reconstitution in a quantitative way in children after TCRalphabeta/CD19-depleted allogeneic hematopoietic cell transplantation.

Sequenced here: PBMCs from the stem cell graft donor, sampled from the stem cell graft. The V and J segments used are TRBV4-3 and TRBJ1-1, and TRBD1 matches 7 of the central bases. This receptor was taken from a human donor who donated a stem cell graft to a child with acute myeloid leukemia. The CDR3 corresponds to CASQDFRGAGEAFF. Read as DNA, the sequence is TGCGCCAGCCAGGATTTCAGGGGGGCGGGTGAAGCTTTCTTT.